This entry lists 23 T cell receptor beta chains sequenced from one sample in a study of T cell responses to AZD1222 COVID-19 vaccine. Repertoires were generated with immunoSEQ multiplex PCR, while TCRdb's copy carries only in-frame clones and drops some. The sample contains approximately 120,000 clones, more than 75% of which appear only once. The specimen was peripheral blood, collected on day 0 of AZD1222 vaccination. These TCRs come from an adult in good health.

This clone was seen once. This sequence joins TRBV11-3 and TRBJ2-2, with 9 bases identical to TRBD2. The CDR3 loop spans 16 amino acids. Germline-derived CDR1 and CDR2 are SGHNT and YENEEA. Losses at the gene ends were 3 bases for V and 1 base for J; bases not matched to a gene: 3. The CDR3 DNA sequence: TGTGCCAGCAGCTTCGGGACTAGCCTGAACACCGGGGAGCTGTTTTTT. Protein sequence: CASSFGTSLNTGELFF.

The gene calls are TRBV25-1 and TRBJ2-1, with TRBD2 matching over 7 bases. The junction had 9 bases not matched to a gene; V was cut back by 6 bases and J by 1 base. In germline, CDR1 is MGHDK, CDR2 SYGVNS. This CDR3 comprises 16 residues. The CDR3 is CASRGTGGGSYNEQFF. The CDR3 nucleotides read TGTGCCAGCAGAGGAACGGGAGGAGGGTCCTACAATGAGCAGTTCTTC.

The gene calls are TRBV9 and TRBJ1-2; D is possibly TRBD1 (6 bases). The germline V and J ends were trimmed by 1 base and 4 bases, with 11 bases remaining between them. Germline CDR1 is SGDLS and CDR2 is YYNGEE. The CDR3 runs 14 residues. This CDR3 is CASSVTGQPYGYTF. As DNA, the CDR3 is TGTGCCAGCAGCGTAACTGGACAGCCCTATGGCTACACCTTC. The variable domain in full, with the rest retrieved from reference TRBV9 and TRBJ1-2, is DSGVTQTPKHLITATGQRVTLRCSPRSGDLSVYWYQQSLDQGLQFLIQYYNGEERAKGNILERFSAQQFPDLHSELNLSSLELGDSALYFCASSVTGQPYGYTFGSGTRLTVV.

This clone showed up just once. V and J are TRBV19 and TRBJ2-2; 7 nucleotides align to TRBD1. Unmatched junction bases numbered 5, after V lost 9 bases and J lost 1 base. CDR1 and CDR2 from the germline V gene are LNHDA and SQIVND (reference sequence). The CDR3 consists of 14 residues. CDR3 DNA: TGTGCCAGCGGCACAGGGGTGAACACCGGGGAGCTGTTTTTT. This translates into CASGTGVNTGELFF.

This CDR3 is CASSPSQAGAPGETKNIQYF. CDR3 bases: TGCGCCAGCAGCCCGTCCCAGGCGGGGGCGCCGGGGGAGACCAAAAACATTCAGTACTTC. The chain uses TRBV5-1 and TRBJ2-4; D may be TRBD2 (7 bases). Looked up from germline, CDR1 is SGHRS and CDR2 is YFSETQ. This CDR3 region has 20 residues. The ends were cut back, 4 bases at V and 2 bases at J, with 28 bases in the middle.

This clone is a singleton in its sample. This chain uses TRBV28 with TRBJ1-2; possibly TRBD1 for D (6 bases). Germline V gene lookup returns CDR1 MDHEN and CDR2 SYDVKM. With 7 bases removed from V and 8 bases from J, the gap between germline ends came to 17 bases. This CDR3 contains 13 residues. The CDR3 region has the DNA TGTGCCAGCACCTCGGGGCGGGGGCAGGGCTACACCTTC. Protein: CASTSGRGQGYTF.

CDR3 residues: CSVAVGTASNQPQHF. The CDR3 DNA is TGCAGCGTTGCAGTGGGAACAGCTAGCAATCAGCCCCAGCATTTT. The chain combines TRBV29-1 with TRBJ1-5; D is ambiguous. V dropped 4 bases and J dropped 0 bases, with 13 bases sitting between them. Germline V gene sequence: CDR1 SQVTM, CDR2 ANQGSEA. This CDR3 has 15 residues.

This clone has a single count. The J gene is TRBJ1-6, the V gene TRBV16, with unresolved D. V was shortened by 0 bases and J by 4 bases, with 1 base between the two germline ends. The germline CDR1 and CDR2 sequences are KGHSY and FQNENV. The length of the CDR3 is 13 residues. CDR3 in DNA: TGTGCCAGCAGCCAATCGTATAATTCACCCCTCCACTTT. It yields the protein CASSQSYNSPLHF.

J is TRBJ2-7 and V is TRBV11-2, with 7 nucleotides matching TRBD2. CDR3 length equals 15 residues. From germline, CDR1 is SGHAT and CDR2 FQNNGV. Unmatched junction bases numbered 7, after V lost 3 bases and J lost 2 bases. CDR3 amino acids: CASSLVPRGAYEQYF. The CDR3 DNA reads as TGTGCCAGCAGCTTGGTGCCACGGGGGGCCTACGAGCAGTACTTC.

V is TRBV2 and J is TRBJ2-7, with 7 positions matching TRBD1. The germline gives CDR1 SNHLY, CDR2 FYNNEI. Trimming at V came to 5 bases and at J to 9 bases, leaving 13 bases not matched to a gene. This CDR3 is 14 amino acids long. CDR3 sequence: CASSSRTGQSGQYF. The CDR3 nucleotides are TGTGCCAGCAGTAGTCGGACAGGCCAATCGGGGCAGTACTTC. Supplemented by reference TRBV2 and TRBJ2-7, the full variable domain reads EPEVTQTPSHQVTQMGQEVILRCVPISNHLYFYWYRQILGQKVEFLVSFYNNEISEKSEIFDDQFSVERPDGSNFTLKIRSTKLEDSAMYFCASSSRTGQSGQYFGPGTRLTVT.

J is TRBJ2-7 and V is TRBV15; tentatively, D is TRBD1 or TRBD2 (5 bases each). CDR3 size: 16 residues. Trimming left V 5 bases short and J 6 bases short, with 23 bases between. CDR1 and CDR2 (germline): LNHNV, YYDKDF (reference sequence). CDR3 coding DNA: TGTGCCACCAGCCGAGGGGCCGGGACCCCTAGACCCGAGCAGTACTTC. It encodes CATSRGAGTPRPEQYF.

This chain uses TRBV7-9 with TRBJ1-1, with D possibly TRBD1 on 5 matching bases. V gave up 5 bases and J gave up 1 base, with 8 bases separating them. CDR1 and CDR2 from the germline V gene are SEHNR and FQNEAQ (reference sequence). There are 13 residues in the CDR3. CDR3 residues: CASSRGTNTEAFF. The DNA of the CDR3 is TGTGCCAGCAGCCGGGGGACGAACACTGAAGCTTTCTTT.

The genes are TRBV6-1 and TRBJ1-2, with D possibly TRBD1 on 6 matching bases. CDR3 size: 13 residues. Trimming stripped 2 bases from V and 7 bases from J, with 11 bases between. Germline-derived CDR1 and CDR2 are MNHNS and SASEGT. This chain's CDR3 is CASSEQGRAGYTF. CDR3 DNA: TGTGCCAGCAGTGAACAGGGGAGGGCTGGCTACACCTTC.

The chain is built from TRBV19 and TRBJ1-1; a weak D match, TRBD1 (5 bases). Germline V gives CDR1 LNHDA, CDR2 SQIVND (reference sequence). V lost 6 bases, J lost 6 bases, and 8 bases lay in between. The CDR3 spans 11 residues. As DNA, the CDR3 is TGTGCCAGTAGATGGGGACCTGAAGCTTTCTTT. This codes for CASRWGPEAFF.

The chain couples TRBV7-2 to TRBJ1-5; D unclear. V was pared by 1 base and J by 4 bases, with 11 bases between. The CDR3 totals 15 residues. In germline, CDR1 is SGHTA, CDR2 FQGNSA. Written as DNA, the CDR3 is TGTGCCAGCAGCTTAGAAGCGCCCTTTAATCAGCCCCAGCATTTT. Residues: CASSLEAPFNQPQHF.

The V and J genes are TRBV29-1 and TRBJ2-7; D gene ambiguous. CDR1 and CDR2 (germline): SQVTM, ANQGSEA. The CDR3 contains 14 residues. Between the trimmed V and J ends, which lost 6 bases and 0 bases, there was a span of 15 bases. This CDR3 is CSVAQGRNSYEQYF. CDR3 nucleotide sequence: TGCAGCGTGGCCCAAGGGCGGAACTCCTACGAGCAGTACTTC.

J is TRBJ1-1 and V is TRBV3-1 (or the pseudogene TRBV3-2); D remains unclear. CDR3 length equals 15 residues. Germline values: CDR1 LGHDT, CDR2 YNNKEL (reference sequence). With 3 bases removed from V and 3 bases from J, the gap between germline ends came to 14 bases. The CDR3 sequence: CASSHAGELDTEAFF. The CDR3, as DNA: TGTGCCAGCAGCCACGCCGGGGAGTTGGACACTGAAGCTTTCTTT.

The rearrangement uses TRBV27 and TRBJ2-7, with D tentatively TRBD2 (5 bases). The V and J ends lost 4 bases and 2 bases respectively, with 15 bases between them. Germline values: CDR1 MNHEY, CDR2 SMNVEV (reference sequence). The CDR3 covers 15 residues. Here the CDR3 DNA reads TGTGCCAGCAGTTATAGGACTGTAGGCCCCTACGAGCAGTACTTC. Residues: CASSYRTVGPYEQYF.

CDR3 sequence (DNA): TGTGCCAGCAGCCGAAAGCGAGGGACAGTTGGTGAAAAACTGTTTTTT. This encodes CASSRKRGTVGEKLFF. The rearrangement uses TRBV14 and TRBJ1-4, with 7 bases matching TRBD1. The CDR3 has 16 amino acids. J lost 7 bases, V lost 4 bases, and 12 bases had no gene match. CDR1 is SGHDN, CDR2 FVKESK, per germline.

This clone was counted a single time. Here the CDR3 reads CASSLGSRSYNQPQHF. CDR3 bases: TGTGCCAGCAGCTTGGGTAGCAGGTCTTACAATCAGCCCCAGCATTTT. The chain links TRBV5-8 to TRBJ1-5; D is unresolved. The CDR3 has 16 residues. Trimming removed 0 bases from V and 3 bases from J, with 13 bases in between. Germline V gene lookup returns CDR1 SGHTS and CDR2 YDEGEE.

The chain couples TRBV7-9 to TRBJ1-1; 8 positions agree with TRBD1. J gave up 11 bases and V 3 bases, and 8 bases lay outside the gene matches. The CDR3 consists of 13 residues. Germline V gives CDR1 SEHNR, CDR2 FQNEAQ (reference sequence). The CDR3, as DNA: TGTGCCAGCAGCTTGCAGGGGGCCGTTGAGGCTTTCTTT. It translates to CASSLQGAVEAFF.

The chain joins TRBV5-1 to TRBJ2-7; 7 nucleotides align to TRBD2. CDR1 and CDR2 (germline): SGHRS, YFSETQ. With V trimmed by 3 bases and J by 3 bases, 12 bases remained unmatched. The CDR3 is 16 amino acids. CDR3 sequence reads: CASSWTRNSQFYEQYF. CDR3 DNA sequence: TGCGCCAGCAGCTGGACTAGGAACAGTCAATTCTACGAGCAGTACTTC.

The chain carries TRBV30 and TRBJ1-2; TRBD1 aligns across 7 bases. CDR1 and CDR2 (germline): GTSNPN, SVGIG (reference sequence). CDR3 length equals 17 residues. J was trimmed by 3 bases and V by 1 base; bases with no gene match: 14. CDR3 region: CAWSEGGGGALYYGYTF. As DNA, the CDR3 is TGTGCCTGGAGTGAAGGGGGAGGGGGCGCGTTATACTATGGCTACACCTTC.